A single sample is the source of the 7 T cell receptor beta chains below, sequenced in a study of CD8 T cells in ankylosing spondylitis. MiXCR was run by TCRdb on the 5' RACE reads, yielding one entry per CDR3 protein. The sample records roughly 150,000 distinct CDR3 sequences, about 32% being singletons. The sample consisted of synovial fluid, either unsorted or a sorted T cell fraction (not recorded which). The receptors come from a male donor with ankylosing spondylitis.

This clonotype has ten or more counts. The chain couples TRBV7-9 to TRBJ2-5; D unresolved. CDR3 size: 15 residues. The germline V and J ends were trimmed by 2 bases and 1 base, with 11 bases remaining between them. The germline CDR1 and CDR2 sequences are SEHNR and FQNEAQ (reference sequence). The CDR3 reads CASSLWPALQETQYF. In DNA form, the CDR3 reads TGTGCCAGCAGCTTATGGCCTGCCCTCCAAGAGACCCAGTACTTC. The variable domain in full, with the rest retrieved from reference TRBV7-9 and TRBJ2-5, is DTGVSQNPRHKITKRGQNVTFRCDPISEHNRLYWYRQTLGQGPEFLTYFQNEAQLEKSRLLSDRFSAERPKGSFSTLEIQRTEQGDSAMYLCASSLWPALQETQYFGPGTRLLVL.

CDR3 sequence: CASSPPGQRGETQYF. In DNA, the CDR3 is TGTGCCAGCTCACCACCGGGACAGAGGGGGGAGACCCAGTACTTC. The chain links TRBV18 to TRBJ2-5; 7 positions match TRBD1. The CDR3 sequence is 15 residues long. Germline V gives CDR1 KGHSH, CDR2 LQKENI. V gave up 0 bases and J gave up 5 bases; unmatched junction bases: 6.

This clonotype has a single count. The rearrangement uses TRBV9 and TRBJ2-7, with D maybe TRBD1 (5 bases). Trimming removed 4 bases from V and 7 bases from J, with 18 bases in between. The CDR3 runs to 14 residues. In germline, CDR1 is SGDLS, CDR2 YYNGEE. CDR3 region: CASSPIGGAGEQYF. Written as DNA, the CDR3 is TGTGCCAGCAGCCCCATCGGTGGGGCCGGGGAGCAGTACTTC.

The chain carries TRBV20-1 and TRBJ1-3; perhaps TRBD1 as D (6 bases). The CDR3 totals 17 residues. Trimming took 1 base from V and 8 from J, leaving 24 bases between them. Per the germline V gene, CDR1 is DFQATT and CDR2 is SNEGSKA (reference sequence). This chain's CDR3 is CSARGGGGRERRDTIYF. The DNA of the CDR3 is TGCAGTGCTAGAGGAGGGGGGGGCAGGGAACGCCGGGACACCATATATTTT.

The chain employs TRBV7-9 and TRBJ1-1; D is perhaps TRBD1 (5 bases). This CDR3 has 13 residues. V was trimmed by 8 bases and J by 5 bases, leaving 15 bases between them. Germline V lookup: CDR1 SEHNR, CDR2 FQNEAQ (reference sequence). The CDR3 sequence is CASEPRGGTEAFF. The CDR3 DNA follows: TGTGCCAGCGAACCTCGGGGGGGAACTGAAGCTTTCTTT.

The V call is TRBV7-3, the J call TRBJ2-1; 8 bases align to TRBD2. From germline, CDR1 is SGHTA and CDR2 FQGTGA. The ends lost 3 bases at V and 5 bases at J; junction bases unmatched: 3. This CDR3 region has 14 residues. The CDR3 spells CASSFSGVDNEQFF. The CDR3 DNA is TGTGCCAGCAGCTTTAGCGGGGTTGACAATGAGCAGTTCTTC.

The V call is TRBV3-1, the J call TRBJ2-1, with 13 bases fitting TRBD2. V was clipped by 4 bases and J by 9 bases; unmatched bases: 9. The CDR3 length is 16 residues. Looked up from germline, CDR1 is LGHDT and CDR2 is YNNKEL (reference sequence). CDR3 amino acids: CASSPGLAGARAEQFF. In nucleotides, the CDR3 is TGTGCCAGCAGCCCTGGACTAGCGGGGGCACGAGCTGAGCAGTTCTTC.